These 30 T cell receptor beta chains were all obtained from the same sample, sequenced in a study of T cell responses to AZD1222 COVID-19 vaccine. Libraries were prepared by immunoSEQ multiplex PCR; TCRdb keeps only in-frame clonotypes and omits some of them. Of some 110,000 clones in the sample, around 89% were seen once. Specimen: peripheral blood, collected on day 0 of AZD1222 vaccination. Receptors originate from an adult in good health.

J is TRBJ1-2 and V is TRBV25-1, with D possibly being TRBD1 (5 bases). Germline CDR1 and CDR2: MGHDK and SYGVNS. V was trimmed by 6 bases and J by 3 bases, leaving 20 bases between them. The CDR3 covers 16 residues. CDR3 amino acids: CASSDLQAGWYYGYTF. CDR3 DNA sequence: TGTGCCAGCAGCGACCTTCAGGCAGGGTGGTACTATGGCTACACCTTC.

J is TRBJ1-2 and V is TRBV18; TRBD1 is a possible D gene (5 bases). Trimming took 0 bases from V and 0 from J, leaving 8 bases between them. The CDR3 runs to 15 residues. Germline CDR1 and CDR2: KGHSH and LQKENI. The CDR3 region is CASSPPIGANYGYTF. DNA for the CDR3: TGTGCCAGCTCACCACCGATAGGGGCTAACTATGGCTACACCTTC.

The rearrangement uses TRBV7-6 and TRBJ2-2, with TRBD1 matching 11 bases. Losses at the gene ends were 5 bases for V and 4 bases for J; bases not matched to a gene: 3. This CDR3 has 15 residues. The germline CDR1 and CDR2 sequences are SGHVS and FNYEAQ. CDR3 in amino acids: CASSQGQGATGELFF. The CDR3 DNA sequence: TGTGCCAGCAGCCAAGGACAGGGGGCCACCGGGGAGCTGTTTTTT.

The V gene is TRBV13, the J gene TRBJ2-2, with 10 bases identical to TRBD1. CDR3 length: 17 amino acids. Germline CDR1 is PRHDT and CDR2 is FYEKMQ (reference sequence). The ends lost 5 bases at V and 6 bases at J; junction bases unmatched: 12. Written as DNA, the CDR3 is TGTGCCAGCAGCCTAAGGTCGGGGGACAGGGGTGCCGGGGAGCTGTTTTTT. This translates into CASSLRSGDRGAGELFF.

The chain has TRBV6-4 and TRBJ2-1, with 10 bases fitting TRBD2. The length of the CDR3 is 16 residues. Germline V gene lookup returns CDR1 MRHNA and CDR2 SNTAGT. Trimming at V came to 3 bases and at J to 4 bases, leaving 6 bases not matched to a gene. CDR3 DNA sequence: TGTGCCAGCAGTGAGTCAGCGGGAGGGGGGTACAATGAGCAGTTCTTC. It translates to CASSESAGGGYNEQFF.

The chain has TRBV7-6 and TRBJ2-7; D call uncertain. V lost 4 bases and J lost 2, with 15 bases in between. The CDR3 covers 15 residues. Germline V CDR1 and CDR2: SGHVS, FNYEAQ. The CDR3 reads CASSSMDGRAYEQYF. CDR3 coding DNA: TGTGCCAGCAGCTCGATGGACGGTAGGGCCTACGAGCAGTACTTC.

V and J are TRBV6-5 and TRBJ2-7; TRBD1 matches 9 bases. Germline-derived CDR1 and CDR2 are MNHEY and SVGAGI. Unmatched junction bases numbered 12, after V lost 0 bases and J lost 9 bases. The CDR3 contains 16 residues. The CDR3 loop reads CASSYSIGQGFYRQYF. The CDR3 DNA sequence: TGTGCCAGCAGTTACTCGATTGGACAGGGGTTCTATCGGCAGTACTTC.

The rearrangement uses TRBV14 and TRBJ2-3; TRBD1 agrees at 9 bases. The CDR3 covers 18 residues. Germline CDR1 is SGHDN and CDR2 is FVKESK. J was trimmed by 3 bases and V by 2 bases; bases with no gene match: 12. The CDR3 loop reads CASSQQARGQGGTDTQYF. DNA for the CDR3: TGTGCCAGCAGCCAACAGGCACGGGGACAGGGCGGGACAGATACGCAGTATTTT.

The chain has TRBV3-1 (or the pseudogene TRBV3-2) and TRBJ1-1; TRBD1 might be the D (6 bases). CDR1 and CDR2 from the germline V gene are LGHDT and YNNKEL (reference sequence). The CDR3 consists of 15 residues. The V and J ends lost 1 base and 3 bases respectively, with 12 bases between them. CDR3 sequence (DNA): TGTGCCAGCAGCCAAGTCGGGGGGGCTGACACTGAAGCTTTCTTT. This encodes CASSQVGGADTEAFF.

The CDR3 loop reads CASSEGNPNEKLFF. The CDR3 bases are TGTGCCAGCAGTGAAGGGAACCCTAATGAAAAACTGTTTTTT. The rearrangement links TRBV6-1 to TRBJ1-4; D call uncertain. CDR3 length equals 14 residues. Trimming pared 1 base from V and 3 bases from J, leaving 6 bases between. The germline CDR1 and CDR2 sequences are MNHNS and SASEGT.

DNA for the CDR3: TGTGCCAGCAGTTTAAGCGACAGATCCTTGGGAGCTTTCTTT. Its translation is CASSLSDRSLGAFF. J is TRBJ1-1 and V is TRBV27, with a tentative D call TRBD1 (5 bases). V lost 2 bases and J lost 10, with 17 bases in between. Per the germline V gene, CDR1 is MNHEY and CDR2 is SMNVEV (reference sequence). The CDR3 sequence is 14 residues long.

On this clone: The sample holds other DNA sequences that translate to the same CDR3. The rearrangement joins TRBV10-3 to TRBJ1-2; 8 nucleotides agree with TRBD1. Germline V gives CDR1 ENHRY, CDR2 SYGVKD. This CDR3 has 13 amino acids. V dropped 6 bases and J dropped 4; count of bases not matched to a gene: 4. CDR3 DNA sequence: TGTGCCATCAGCCCCGACAGGGGCTATGGCTACACCTTC. Residues: CAISPDRGYGYTF.

The rearrangement links TRBV19 to TRBJ2-7; 11 nucleotides agree with TRBD2. The CDR3 covers 14 residues. Unmatched junction bases numbered 7, after V lost 6 bases and J lost 6 bases. Looked up from germline, CDR1 is LNHDA and CDR2 is SQIVND (reference sequence). CDR3 region: CASRQTSGKGEQYF. DNA of the CDR3: TGTGCCAGTAGGCAGACTAGCGGGAAGGGCGAGCAGTACTTC.

The J gene is TRBJ2-1, the V gene TRBV5-1; 11 bases match TRBD2. CDR1 and CDR2 (germline): SGHRS, YFSETQ. The CDR3 sequence is 16 residues long. J lost 2 bases, V lost 5 bases, and 6 bases had no gene match. The CDR3 protein is CASRLSGGAAYNEQFF. CDR3 DNA: TGCGCCAGCAGGCTTAGCGGGGGGGCCGCCTACAATGAGCAGTTCTTC.

The chain has TRBV7-9 and TRBJ1-2, with TRBD1 as a possible D gene (6 bases). This CDR3 region has 14 residues. Germline V gives CDR1 SEHNR, CDR2 FQNEAQ (reference sequence). V was cut by 5 bases and J by 4 bases, with 14 bases left in between. CDR3 protein: CASSRRGTSYGYTF. In DNA, the CDR3 is TGTGCCAGCAGCCGGAGGGGGACCAGCTATGGCTACACCTTC.

The rearrangement links TRBV4-3 to TRBJ1-6; 8 bases fit TRBD1. The germline V gene encodes CDR1 LGHNA and CDR2 YSLEER. J was trimmed by 10 bases and V by 0 bases; bases with no gene match: 8. The CDR3 is made up of 16 amino acids. CDR3 nucleotides: TGCGCCAGCAGCCAAGATCGGCAGGGGGCAGGATCACCCCTCCACTTT. This translates into CASSQDRQGAGSPLHF.

The V and J genes are TRBV5-6 and TRBJ1-1; D is unclear. Trimming took off 2 bases at V and 6 bases at J, with 14 bases between the two ends. Germline CDR1 is SGHDT and CDR2 is YYEEEE. This CDR3 region has 14 residues. CDR3 protein: CASSFGVSAAEAFF. In DNA, the CDR3 is TGTGCCAGCAGCTTCGGGGTCAGCGCGGCTGAAGCTTTCTTT. Looking up the rest from reference TRBV5-6 and TRBJ1-1 gives the full variable domain: DAGVTQSPTHLIKTRGQQVTLRCSPKSGHDTVSWYQQALGQGPQFIFQYYEEEERQRGNFPDRFSGHQFPNYSSELNVNALLLGDSALYLCASSFGVSAAEAFFGQGTRLTVV.

This chain uses TRBV5-6 with TRBJ2-7, with D possibly TRBD1 on 6 matching bases. Germline V CDR1 and CDR2: SGHDT, YYEEEE. CDR3 size: 13 residues. V lost 0 bases and J 6 bases, leaving 10 bases between the germline ends. CDR3 in amino acids: CASSLGGRSEQYF. CDR3 coding DNA: TGTGCCAGCAGCTTGGGGGGGCGTTCCGAGCAGTACTTC.

This clone turned up a few times. CDR3 region: CASSPSLDRANYGYTF. CDR3 DNA: TGTGCCAGCAGCCCCTCCCTGGACAGGGCTAACTATGGCTACACCTTC. V and J are TRBV4-2 and TRBJ1-2; 8 bases are a match to TRBD1. The CDR3 spans 16 residues. Trimming took 4 bases from V and 0 from J; bases not matched to a gene: 7. Germline CDR1 and CDR2: LGHNA and YNFKEQ.

The chain has TRBV7-6 and TRBJ1-1, with a possible D match to TRBD1 (5 bases). In germline, CDR1 is SGHVS, CDR2 FNYEAQ. This CDR3 is 15 amino acids long. Trimming cost V 1 base and J 8 bases, with 17 bases left between them. The CDR3 sequence: CASSLVRGGKGEAFF. For the CDR3, the DNA is TGTGCCAGCAGCTTAGTACGGGGCGGGAAGGGGGAAGCTTTCTTT.

The chain combines TRBV9 with TRBJ2-3; D is possibly TRBD1 or TRBD2 (5 bases each). The germline V and J ends were trimmed by 0 bases and 0 bases, with 11 bases remaining between them. This CDR3 is 16 amino acids long. Germline V CDR1 and CDR2: SGDLS, YYNGEE. The DNA of the CDR3 is TGTGCCAGCAGCGTAGGTCCCGGGGCTAGCACAGATACGCAGTATTTT. Its translation: CASSVGPGASTDTQYF.

This clone has just a few counts. The chain couples TRBV3-1 (or the pseudogene TRBV3-2) to TRBJ2-2; no clear D gene. With 4 bases removed from V and 5 bases from J, the gap between germline ends came to 14 bases. The CDR3 totals 15 residues. Per germline, CDR1 LGHDT and CDR2 YNNKEL (reference sequence). The CDR3 loop reads CASSPQGSGTGELFF. The CDR3 DNA sequence: TGTGCCAGCAGCCCCCAAGGGTCTGGGACCGGGGAGCTGTTTTTT.

The chain links TRBV9 to TRBJ2-1; D is unclear. The CDR3 is made up of 17 amino acids. In germline, CDR1 is SGDLS, CDR2 YYNGEE. Trimming removed 1 base at V and 0 bases at J, with 14 bases between. The DNA of the CDR3 is TGTGCCAGCAGCGTATCCCATAGCACCAACTCCTACAATGAGCAGTTCTTC. It specifies CASSVSHSTNSYNEQFF. Together with reference TRBV9 and TRBJ2-1, the CDR3 gives the full variable domain: DSGVTQTPKHLITATGQRVTLRCSPRSGDLSVYWYQQSLDQGLQFLIQYYNGEERAKGNILERFSAQQFPDLHSELNLSSLELGDSALYFCASSVSHSTNSYNEQFFGPGTRLTVL.

This chain joins TRBV6-5 and TRBJ1-2; D might be TRBD1 (6 bases). CDR1 and CDR2 from the germline V gene are MNHEY and SVGAGI. This CDR3 contains 11 residues. Deletions cut 5 bases from V and 8 bases from J, with 9 bases between. CDR3 residues: CASSPGEGYTF. The CDR3 DNA is TGTGCCAGCAGTCCAGGGGAGGGCTACACCTTC.

The rearrangement links TRBV7-2 to TRBJ1-1, with no clear D. V dropped 5 bases and J dropped 5 bases, with 12 bases sitting between them. The CDR3 loop spans 13 amino acids. Germline V gene data show CDR1 as SGHTA and CDR2 as FQGNSA. In nucleotides, the CDR3 is TGTGCCAGCAGCACCAGGCGAGGAACTGAAGCTTTCTTT. Amino acids: CASSTRRGTEAFF.

V gene TRBV5-1 combines with J gene TRBJ2-1; 10 nucleotides line up with TRBD1. Per germline, CDR1 SGHRS and CDR2 YFSETQ. This CDR3 comprises 17 residues. With 2 bases clipped from V and 4 bases from J, the junction kept 9 bases outside the gene matches. CDR3 coding DNA: TGCGCCAGCAGCTTCTCTCGCGACAGGGGGCGTTACAATGAGCAGTTCTTC. It codes for CASSFSRDRGRYNEQFF.

V and J are TRBV16 and TRBJ2-6, with a possible D match to TRBD2 (5 bases). Germline V CDR1 and CDR2: KGHSY, FQNENV. Trimming removed 3 bases at V and 2 bases at J, with 8 bases between. The CDR3 is 15 amino acids. The CDR3 is CASSHMEAGANVLTF. DNA of the CDR3: TGTGCCAGCAGCCATATGGAGGCTGGGGCCAACGTCCTGACTTTC.

This clone was picked up one time. The chain couples TRBV2 to TRBJ1-3, with D tentatively TRBD1 (5 bases). Trimming stripped 7 bases from V and 0 bases from J, with 10 bases between. Germline V gene sequence: CDR1 SNHLY, CDR2 FYNNEI. The CDR3 loop spans 14 amino acids. CDR3 amino acids: CASKGADSGNTIYF. For the CDR3, the DNA is TGTGCCAGCAAAGGGGCAGACTCTGGAAACACCATATATTTT.

This rearrangement joins TRBV4-3 to TRBJ1-6, with a tentative D call TRBD1 (5 bases). This CDR3 is built from 12 residues. The germline CDR1 and CDR2 sequences are LGHNA and YSLEER. Between the trimmed V and J ends, which lost 2 bases and 11 bases, there was a span of 7 bases. This CDR3 is CASSQQGAPLHF. As DNA, the CDR3 is TGCGCCAGCAGCCAACAGGGAGCACCCCTCCACTTT.

Details on this clone: One junction end does not reproduce the germline sequence, and a read error may be involved. V and J are TRBV4-1 and TRBJ1-1; D is ambiguous. Germline CDR1 MGHRA, CDR2 YSYEKL. The CDR3 runs to 17 residues. This chain's CDR3 is CASSQERVGEKNTEAFF. In nucleotides, the CDR3 is TGCGCCAGCAGTCAAGAACGTGTAGGCGAGAAGAACACTGAAGCTTTCTTT.